The next 22 T cell receptor beta chains were all read from a single sample in a study of cytomegalovirus exposure and HLA in healthy donors. Sequencing was performed with immunoSEQ multiplex PCR; in TCRdb, only in-frame clones are kept and a portion is missing. The sample has around 190,000 clones; roughly 81% are singletons. The sequencing sample was made of PBMCs. Receptors were obtained from a woman younger than 45 in good health and CMV-seronegative.

The chain joins TRBV18 to TRBJ1-1; no clear D. This CDR3 comprises 13 residues. V dropped 8 bases and J dropped 7 bases, with 17 bases sitting between them. Germline CDR1 KGHSH, CDR2 LQKENI. The CDR3 nucleotides read TGTGCCAGCCTGCCAAACGTTGCGCTTGAAGCTTTCTTT. This codes for CASLPNVALEAFF.

The chain has TRBV7-2 and TRBJ1-5; D is perhaps TRBD1 (6 bases). The CDR3 has 16 residues. Deletions cut 1 base from V and 2 bases from J, with 12 bases between. Germline-derived CDR1 and CDR2 are SGHTA and FQGNSA. CDR3 bases: TGTGCCAGCAGCTTAGTAGGGGGGGCCGGCAATCAGCCCCAGCATTTT. The encoded protein is CASSLVGGAGNQPQHF.

The rearrangement uses TRBV5-1 and TRBJ2-1; 10 bases fit TRBD2. The CDR3 sequence is 15 residues long. The germline gives CDR1 SGHRS, CDR2 YFSETQ. The J segment lost 5 bases and the V segment lost 1 base, leaving 3 bases of the junction unmatched. This CDR3 reads CASSLTAGGNNEQFF. DNA of the CDR3: TGCGCCAGCAGCTTGACAGCGGGAGGGAACAATGAGCAGTTCTTC.

The chain carries TRBV6-6 and TRBJ1-2; no clear D. Germline V gene sequence: CDR1 MNHNY, CDR2 SVGAGI (reference sequence). The CDR3 runs 12 residues. With 6 bases removed from V and 3 bases from J, the gap between germline ends came to 8 bases. The CDR3: CASSDRDYGYTF. The DNA for the CDR3 is TGTGCCAGCAGCGACCGGGACTATGGCTACACCTTC.

A few counts support this clone. V and J are TRBV5-1 and TRBJ2-7, with 9 bases matching TRBD2. V lost 3 bases and J lost 4; bases outside the gene matches: 17. CDR3 length: 18 amino acids. Germline CDR1 SGHRS, CDR2 YFSETQ. The CDR3 nucleotides read TGCGCCAGCAGCTGGCCCCGGGCGGGGGGGTCCTCAATTTACGAGCAGTACTTC. Translated, it gives CASSWPRAGGSSIYEQYF. Full variable domain (remainder filled in from reference TRBV5-1 and TRBJ2-7): KAGVTQTPRYLIKTRGQQVTLSCSPISGHRSVSWYQQTPGQGLQFLFEYFSETQRNKGNFPGRFSGRQFSNSRSEMNVSTLELGDSALYLCASSWPRAGGSSIYEQYFGPGTRLTVT.

This clone has at least ten counts. This chain joins TRBV5-6 and TRBJ2-7; 10 nucleotides agree with TRBD2. The CDR3 has 14 residues. CDR1 SGHDT and CDR2 YYEEEE come from the germline V gene. Losses at the gene ends were 4 bases for V and 2 bases for J; bases not matched to a gene: 3. CDR3 amino acids: CASSPLAGAYEQYF. The CDR3 coding sequence is TGTGCCAGCAGCCCGCTAGCGGGGGCCTACGAGCAGTACTTC. The variable domain in full, with the rest retrieved from reference TRBV5-6 and TRBJ2-7, is DAGVTQSPTHLIKTRGQQVTLRCSPKSGHDTVSWYQQALGQGPQFIFQYYEEEERQRGNFPDRFSGHQFPNYSSELNVNALLLGDSALYLCASSPLAGAYEQYFGPGTRLTVT.

The V and J genes are TRBV6-5 and TRBJ1-6; 8 nucleotides align to TRBD1. This CDR3 spans 14 amino acids. Trimming at V came to 4 bases and at J to 7 bases, leaving 3 bases not matched to a gene. CDR1 and CDR2 from the germline V gene are MNHEY and SVGAGI. CDR3 DNA sequence: TGTGCCAGCAGTTCCTACAGGGGGAATTCACCCCTCCACTTT. Its protein product is CASSSYRGNSPLHF.

The chain couples TRBV5-1 to TRBJ2-2; D might be TRBD2 (5 bases). From germline, CDR1 is SGHRS and CDR2 YFSETQ. The CDR3 is 14 residues long. V gave up 7 bases and J gave up 0 bases, with 10 bases separating them. CDR3 sequence reads: CASSMEANTGELFF. The CDR3 DNA sequence: TGCGCCAGCTCCATGGAGGCGAACACCGGGGAGCTGTTTTTT.

This clone has a single count. The chain has TRBV2 and TRBJ2-7; a weak D match, TRBD1 (6 bases). Per germline, CDR1 SNHLY and CDR2 FYNNEI. V lost 10 bases and J 2 bases, leaving 18 bases between the germline ends. There are 14 residues in the CDR3. CDR3 residues: CATSPQQGPYEQYF. Here the CDR3 DNA reads TGTGCCACCTCACCCCAACAGGGTCCCTACGAGCAGTACTTC.

This clone was counted only a few times. The chain is built from TRBV18 and TRBJ1-4; 10 nucleotides match TRBD1. Trimming took 3 bases from V and 5 from J; bases not matched to a gene: 0. The CDR3 extends over 14 amino acids. The germline V gene encodes CDR1 KGHSH and CDR2 LQKENI. The CDR3 sequence is CASSPGQGNEKLFF. The CDR3 coding sequence is TGTGCCAGCTCACCGGGACAGGGGAATGAAAAACTGTTTTTT.

The chain has TRBV28 and TRBJ1-1, with TRBD1 as a possible D gene (6 bases). Between the trimmed V and J ends, which lost 3 bases and 1 base, there was a span of 15 bases. The CDR3 extends over 16 amino acids. Germline V gene lookup returns CDR1 MDHEN and CDR2 SYDVKM. The CDR3 sequence: CASSLNRVGANTEAFF. The CDR3 nucleotides are TGTGCCAGCAGTTTGAACAGGGTAGGGGCGAACACTGAAGCTTTCTTT. The full variable domain, with the rest looked up from reference TRBV28 and TRBJ1-1, is DVKVTQSSRYLVKRTGEKVFLECVQDMDHENMFWYRQDPGLGLRLIYFSYDVKMKEKGDIPEGYSVSREKKERFSLILESASTNQTSMYLCASSLNRVGANTEAFFGQGTRLTVV.

This clone turned up a few times. This CDR3 is CAWSDGTGYQPQHF. Here the CDR3 DNA reads TGTGCCTGGAGTGACGGGACAGGGTATCAGCCCCAGCATTTT. This chain connects TRBV30 to TRBJ1-5, with 9 positions matching TRBD1. This CDR3 spans 14 amino acids. J gave up 5 bases and V 1 base, and 3 bases lay outside the gene matches. Per germline, CDR1 GTSNPN and CDR2 SVGIG (reference sequence). The whole variable domain, remainder taken from reference TRBV30 and TRBJ1-5, is SQTIHQWPATLVQPVGSPLSLECTVEGTSNPNLYWYRQAAGRGLQLLFYSVGIGQISSEVPQNLSASRPQDRQFILSSKKLLLSDSGFYLCAWSDGTGYQPQHFGDGTRLSIL.

This clone was recorded once. The rearrangement uses TRBV6-5 and TRBJ2-1; perhaps TRBD2 as D (7 bases). CDR1 and CDR2 (germline): MNHEY, SVGAGI. V was cut by 8 bases and J by 4 bases, with 12 bases left in between. The CDR3 contains 13 residues. CDR3 sequence: CASGRGRYNEQFF. CDR3 DNA sequence: TGTGCCAGCGGGCGGGGGCGATACAATGAGCAGTTCTTC.

This rearrangement joins TRBV27 to TRBJ1-4, with D perhaps TRBD1 (6 bases). V lost 5 bases and J 1 base, leaving 11 bases between the germline ends. Germline CDR1 reads MNHEY; CDR2 reads SMNVEV (reference sequence). CDR3 length equals 15 residues. DNA for the CDR3: TGTGCCAGCAGTAGACAGGTCCAAACTAATGAAAAACTGTTTTTT. Amino acids: CASSRQVQTNEKLFF.

The CDR3 DNA reads as TGTGCCTGGAATTTAGCGGGGGTATACAATGAGCAGTTCTTC. This sequence encodes CAWNLAGVYNEQFF. V is TRBV30 and J is TRBJ2-1; 9 bases are a match to TRBD2. The ends lost 4 bases at V and 4 bases at J; junction bases unmatched: 5. Germline lookup yields CDR1 GTSNPN and CDR2 SVGIG (reference sequence). CDR3 length: 14 residues.

The V and J genes are TRBV4-2 and TRBJ1-2, with D possibly matching TRBD1 (6 bases). Germline V lookup: CDR1 LGHNA, CDR2 YNFKEQ. The V gene lost 1 base and the J gene lost 5 bases, with 14 bases spanning the gap. The CDR3 runs to 15 residues. CDR3 residues: CASSQVYRVGYGYTF. The CDR3 DNA follows: TGTGCCAGCAGCCAAGTTTACAGGGTTGGGTATGGCTACACCTTC.

This clone appeared a single time. The chain is built from TRBV18 and TRBJ1-4, with TRBD1 as a possible D gene (5 bases). Germline CDR1 and CDR2: KGHSH and LQKENI. V shed 1 base and J shed 2 bases, with 5 bases lying between them. The CDR3 extends over 14 amino acids. The CDR3 reads CASSPQGTNEKLFF. CDR3 DNA sequence: TGTGCCAGCTCACCACAGGGGACTAATGAAAAACTGTTTTTT. The full variable domain, with the rest looked up from reference TRBV18 and TRBJ1-4, is NAGVMQNPRHLVRRRGQEARLRCSPMKGHSHVYWYRQLPEEGLKFMVYLQKENIIDESGMPKERFSAEFPKEGPSILRIQQVVRGDSAAYFCASSPQGTNEKLFFGSGTQLSVL.

This chain links TRBV5-1 with TRBJ1-2; D is perhaps TRBD1 (6 bases). Trimming stripped 0 bases from V and 1 base from J, with 13 bases between. The CDR3 spans 16 residues. Germline lookup yields CDR1 SGHRS and CDR2 YFSETQ. Here the CDR3 reads CASSLASGGGNYGYTF. CDR3 in DNA: TGCGCCAGCAGCTTGGCTTCTGGGGGCGGTAACTATGGCTACACCTTC.

The V call is TRBV7-8, the J call TRBJ2-7; TRBD2 aligns across 10 bases. The CDR3 has 14 residues. CDR1 SGHVS and CDR2 FQNEAQ come from the germline V gene. V gave up 7 bases and J gave up 5 bases; unmatched junction bases: 8. Here the CDR3 DNA reads TGTGCCAGCACCCAGACTAGCGGGCGCGACGAGCAGTACTTC. Amino acid sequence: CASTQTSGRDEQYF.

The rearrangement joins TRBV18 to TRBJ2-1; 13 nucleotides align to TRBD2. CDR1 and CDR2 (germline): KGHSH, LQKENI. V shed 2 bases and J 7 bases; nucleotides not matched to a gene: 2. There are 15 residues in the CDR3. CDR3 protein: CASSPALAGGNEQFF. Written as DNA, the CDR3 is TGTGCCAGCTCACCAGCACTAGCGGGAGGGAATGAGCAGTTCTTC.

The chain joins TRBV5-6 to TRBJ1-5, with TRBD1 identical over 7 bases. The germline gives CDR1 SGHDT, CDR2 YYEEEE. The CDR3 extends over 15 amino acids. V lost 4 bases to trimming and J lost 4 bases; unmatched junction nucleotides: 8. CDR3 sequence (DNA): TGTGCCAGCAGCCTTACACCGACAGGGAATCAGCCCCAGCATTTT. Amino acid sequence: CASSLTPTGNQPQHF.

V usage is TRBV29-1 and J usage is TRBJ1-1; D not resolved. CDR3 length: 14 residues. Trimming took 5 bases from V and 1 from J, leaving 14 bases between them. From germline, CDR1 is SQVTM and CDR2 ANQGSEA. The CDR3 nucleotides read TGCAGCGTTCTTCTGAGGCAGTCGAACACTGAAGCTTTCTTT. It encodes CSVLLRQSNTEAFF.